The text below deals with one T cell receptor beta chain. This sample is part of a study of cytomegalovirus exposure and HLA in healthy donors. V was cut by 6 bases and J by 4 bases, with 20 bases left in between. Germline V gene sequence: CDR1 SGHRS, CDR2 YFSETQ. The CDR3 consists of 15 residues. Primers included in the PCR were 60 Vbeta and 13 Jbeta primers. The method was immunoSEQ multiplex PCR; TCRdb's version includes in-frame clones alone and lacks a portion of them. The sample includes about 170,000 clones, 84% of them seen just once. Sequenced: PBMCs. The clonotype originates from a girl aged 10 to 17 in good health and CMV-seropositive. J is TRBJ2-7 and V is TRBV5-1, with D unclear. CDR3: CASTIFQNDGYEQYF. CDR3 nucleotides: TGCGCCAGCACCATTTTTCAGAATGACGGGTACGAGCAGTACTTC. The full variable domain, rest sourced from reference TRBV5-1 and TRBJ2-7, is KAGVTQTPRYLIKTRGQQVTLSCSPISGHRSVSWYQQTPGQGLQFLFEYFSETQRNKGNFPGRFSGRQFSNSRSEMNVSTLELGDSALYLCASTIFQNDGYEQYFGPGTRLTVT.